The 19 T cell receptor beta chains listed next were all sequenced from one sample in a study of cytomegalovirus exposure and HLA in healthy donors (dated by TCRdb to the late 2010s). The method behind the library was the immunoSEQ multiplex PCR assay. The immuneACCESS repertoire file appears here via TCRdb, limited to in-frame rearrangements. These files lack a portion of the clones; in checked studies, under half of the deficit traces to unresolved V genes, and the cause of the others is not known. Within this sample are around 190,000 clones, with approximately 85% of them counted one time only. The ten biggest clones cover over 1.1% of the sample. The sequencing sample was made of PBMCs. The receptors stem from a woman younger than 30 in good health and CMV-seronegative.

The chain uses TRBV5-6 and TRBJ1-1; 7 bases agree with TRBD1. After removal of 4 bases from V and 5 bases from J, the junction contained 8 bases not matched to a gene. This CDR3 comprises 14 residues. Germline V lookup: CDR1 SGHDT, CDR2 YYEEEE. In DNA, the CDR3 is TGTGCCAGCAGCCACGACAGGGTTGGGACTGAAGCTTTCTTT. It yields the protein CASSHDRVGTEAFF. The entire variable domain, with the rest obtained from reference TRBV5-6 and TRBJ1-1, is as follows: DAGVTQSPTHLIKTRGQQVTLRCSPKSGHDTVSWYQQALGQGPQFIFQYYEEEERQRGNFPDRFSGHQFPNYSSELNVNALLLGDSALYLCASSHDRVGTEAFFGQGTRLTVV.

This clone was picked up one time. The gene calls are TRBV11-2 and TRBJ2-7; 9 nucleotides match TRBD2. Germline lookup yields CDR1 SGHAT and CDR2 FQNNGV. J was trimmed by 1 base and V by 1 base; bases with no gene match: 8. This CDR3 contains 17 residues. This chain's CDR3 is CASSLGNGGGASYEQYF. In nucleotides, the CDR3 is TGTGCCAGCAGCTTAGGCAATGGCGGGGGGGCGTCCTACGAGCAGTACTTC. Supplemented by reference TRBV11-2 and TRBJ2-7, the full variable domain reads EAGVAQSPRYKIIEKRQSVAFWCNPISGHATLYWYQQILGQGPKLLIQFQNNGVVDDSQLPKDRFSAERLKGVDSTLKIQPAKLEDSAVYLCASSLGNGGGASYEQYFGPGTRLTVT.

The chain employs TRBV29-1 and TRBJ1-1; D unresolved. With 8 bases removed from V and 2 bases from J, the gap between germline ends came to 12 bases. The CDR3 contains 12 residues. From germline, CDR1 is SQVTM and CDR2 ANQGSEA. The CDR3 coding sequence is TGCAGCATACAACAGAAAAACACTGAAGCTTTCTTT. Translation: CSIQQKNTEAFF.

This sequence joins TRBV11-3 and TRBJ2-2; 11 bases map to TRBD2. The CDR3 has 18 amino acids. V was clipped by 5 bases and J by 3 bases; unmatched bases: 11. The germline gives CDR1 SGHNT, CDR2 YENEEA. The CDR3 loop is CASSRLAGGPSDTGELFF. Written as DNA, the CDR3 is TGTGCCAGCAGCAGATTAGCGGGAGGGCCCTCGGACACCGGGGAGCTGTTTTTT.

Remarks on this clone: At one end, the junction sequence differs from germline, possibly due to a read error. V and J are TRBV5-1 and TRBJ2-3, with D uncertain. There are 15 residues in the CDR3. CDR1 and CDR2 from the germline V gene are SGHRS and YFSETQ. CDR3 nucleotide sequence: TGCGCCAGCAGATTGGACCCCCGAGCGACAGATACGCAGTATTTT. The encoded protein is CASRLDPRATDTQYF.

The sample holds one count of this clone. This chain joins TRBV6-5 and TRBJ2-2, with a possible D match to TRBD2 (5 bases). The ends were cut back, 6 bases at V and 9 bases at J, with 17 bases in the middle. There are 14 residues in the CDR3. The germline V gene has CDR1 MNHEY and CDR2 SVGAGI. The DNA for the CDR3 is TGTGCCAGCAGCTACCGAGGGATTCCCCGGGAGCTGTTTTTT. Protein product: CASSYRGIPRELFF.

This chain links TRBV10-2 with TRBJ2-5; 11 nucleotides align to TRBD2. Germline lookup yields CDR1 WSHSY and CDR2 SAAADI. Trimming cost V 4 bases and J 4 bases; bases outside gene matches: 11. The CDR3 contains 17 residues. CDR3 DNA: TGCGCCAGCAGTGTTAGTAGCGGGGGGGCGGTAGGAGAGACCCAGTACTTC. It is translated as CASSVSSGGAVGETQYF.

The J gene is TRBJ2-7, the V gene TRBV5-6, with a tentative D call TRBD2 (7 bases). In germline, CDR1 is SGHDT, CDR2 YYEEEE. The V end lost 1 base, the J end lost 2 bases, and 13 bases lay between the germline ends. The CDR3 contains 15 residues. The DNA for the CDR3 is TGTGCCAGCAGCTTGTACGGGGGGCGAGCCTACGAGCAGTACTTC. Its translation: CASSLYGGRAYEQYF. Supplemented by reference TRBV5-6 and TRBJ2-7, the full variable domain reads DAGVTQSPTHLIKTRGQQVTLRCSPKSGHDTVSWYQQALGQGPQFIFQYYEEEERQRGNFPDRFSGHQFPNYSSELNVNALLLGDSALYLCASSLYGGRAYEQYFGPGTRLTVT.

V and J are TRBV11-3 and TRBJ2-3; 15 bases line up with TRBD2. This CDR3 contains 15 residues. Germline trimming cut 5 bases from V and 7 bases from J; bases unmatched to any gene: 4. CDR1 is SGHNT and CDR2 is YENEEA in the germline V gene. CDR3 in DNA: TGTGCCAGCAGCCCAGGACTAGCGGGGGGGAATACGCAGTATTTT. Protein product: CASSPGLAGGNTQYF.

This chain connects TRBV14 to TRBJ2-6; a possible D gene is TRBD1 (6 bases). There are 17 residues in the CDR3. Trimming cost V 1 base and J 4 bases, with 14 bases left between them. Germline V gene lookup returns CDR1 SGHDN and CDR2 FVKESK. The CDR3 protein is CASSQVVQGAGANVLTF. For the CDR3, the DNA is TGTGCCAGCAGCCAAGTTGTACAGGGTGCAGGGGCCAACGTCCTGACTTTC.

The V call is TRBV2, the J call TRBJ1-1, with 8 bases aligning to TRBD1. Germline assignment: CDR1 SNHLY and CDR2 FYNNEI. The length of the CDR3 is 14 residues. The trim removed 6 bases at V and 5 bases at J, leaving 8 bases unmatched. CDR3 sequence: CASRYQGAGTEAFF. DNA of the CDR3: TGTGCCAGCAGGTATCAGGGGGCGGGGACTGAAGCTTTCTTT.

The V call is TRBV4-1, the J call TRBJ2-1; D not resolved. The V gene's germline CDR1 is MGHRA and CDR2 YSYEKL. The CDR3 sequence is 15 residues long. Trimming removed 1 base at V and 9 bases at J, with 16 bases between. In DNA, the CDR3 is TGCGCCAGCAGCCAAGTCCTAACGGGTGGTGGTGAGCAGTTCTTC. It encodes CASSQVLTGGGEQFF.

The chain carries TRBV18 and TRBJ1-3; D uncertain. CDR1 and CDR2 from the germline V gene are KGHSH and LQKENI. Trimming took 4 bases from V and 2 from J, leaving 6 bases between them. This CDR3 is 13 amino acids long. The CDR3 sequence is CASSQETGNTIYF. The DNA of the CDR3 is TGTGCCAGCTCACAGGAGACTGGAAACACCATATATTTT.

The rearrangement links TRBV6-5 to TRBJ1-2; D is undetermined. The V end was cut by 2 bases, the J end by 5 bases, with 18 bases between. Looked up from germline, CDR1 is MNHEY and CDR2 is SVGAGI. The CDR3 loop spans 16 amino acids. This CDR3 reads CASSYRYVSSGYGYTF. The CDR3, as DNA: TGTGCCAGCAGTTACCGCTACGTTTCATCGGGTTATGGCTACACCTTC.

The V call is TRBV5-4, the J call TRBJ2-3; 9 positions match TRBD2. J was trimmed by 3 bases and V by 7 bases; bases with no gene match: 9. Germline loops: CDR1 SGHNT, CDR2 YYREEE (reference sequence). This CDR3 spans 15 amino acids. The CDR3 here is CASLELAGATDTQYF. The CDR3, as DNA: TGTGCCAGCCTGGAGTTAGCGGGGGCGACAGATACGCAGTATTTT.

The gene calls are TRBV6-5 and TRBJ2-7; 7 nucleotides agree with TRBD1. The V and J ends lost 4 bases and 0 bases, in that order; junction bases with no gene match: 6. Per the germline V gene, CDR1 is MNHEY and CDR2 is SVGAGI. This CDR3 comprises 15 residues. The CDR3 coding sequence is TGTGCCAGCAGTTTGGGACAGTCTGCCTCCTACGAGCAGTACTTC. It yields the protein CASSLGQSASYEQYF.

The CDR3 nucleotides read TGTGCCAGCAGCTTGGTCAGGGGCACTGAAGCTTTCTTT. Its protein is CASSLVRGTEAFF. The rearrangement uses TRBV5-4 and TRBJ1-1; D perhaps matches TRBD1 (6 bases). Germline CDR1 reads SGHNT; CDR2 reads YYREEE (reference sequence). The V end lost 0 bases, the J end lost 4 bases, and 7 bases lay between the germline ends. The CDR3 consists of 13 residues.

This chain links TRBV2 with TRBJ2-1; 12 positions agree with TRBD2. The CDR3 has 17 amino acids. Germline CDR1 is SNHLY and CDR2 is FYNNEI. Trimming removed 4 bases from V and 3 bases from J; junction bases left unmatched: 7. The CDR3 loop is CASSGLTSGGFYNEQFF. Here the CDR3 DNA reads TGTGCCAGCAGTGGTTTAACTAGCGGGGGGTTCTACAATGAGCAGTTCTTC.

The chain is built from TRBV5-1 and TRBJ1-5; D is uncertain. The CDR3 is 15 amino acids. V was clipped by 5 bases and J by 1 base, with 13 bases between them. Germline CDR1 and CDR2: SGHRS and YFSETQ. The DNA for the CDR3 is TGCGCCAGCAGACCAAGCCCGATAAGCAATCAGCCCCAGCATTTT. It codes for CASRPSPISNQPQHF.